There are a few counts of the clone carrying this T cell receptor (beta chain). Unique molecular identifiers were attached to individual cDNA molecules during library preparation. The authors' processing: Ranging from roughly 23,224 to 690,600, TCR counts per sample had a median value of approximately 99,000. TCRdb reprocessed the RACE reads with MiXCR, giving one entry per CDR3 protein. In this record, the V and J calls reflect TCRdb's handling and not the investigators' own analysis. Of about 77,000 distinct CDR3 sequences listed, around 9.4% are singletons. Documented time point: healthy volunteer bleed at 6 weeks. Unseparated into fractions, whole blood served as the source from which total RNA was extracted. Germline V gives CDR1 MGHDK, CDR2 SYGVNS. The CDR3 is 16 amino acids. Trimming took off 0 bases at V and 0 bases at J, with 11 bases between the two ends. The data are from a study of human T cells and chemical hapten exposure.

Sequenced material: whole blood. J is TRBJ1-2 and V is TRBV25-1; no clear D gene. This sequence originates from a female donor in good health. Some clones in this sample may be carry-over from other donors' samples. CDR3 residues: CASSEYSGQANYGYTF. DNA of the CDR3: TGTGCCAGCAGTGAATATAGCGGCCAAGCTAACTATGGCTACACCTTC.